This T cell receptor beta chain was retrieved from a study of T cell repertoires in cytomegalovirus infection. Study conclusions and caveats: Dominant in the ex vivo response were TCR beta clonotypes restricted by HLA-C and specific for CMV.

TCRdb reprocessed the reads with MiXCR, giving one entry per CDR3 protein. The sample yields about 140,000 distinct CDR3 sequences, about 6.1% seen once. As regards this clonotype: Antigen specificity is unknown.

Germline V gene lookup returns CDR1 SEHNR and CDR2 FQNEAQ (reference sequence). Trimming stripped 0 bases from V and 3 bases from J, with 8 bases between. The CDR3 extends over 15 amino acids. The material sequenced was PBMCs. The sequence derives from a human donor in good health (CMV status not recorded). Some clones in this sample may be carry-over from other donors' samples. The gene calls are TRBV7-9 and TRBJ2-2; D is ambiguous. Here the CDR3 DNA reads TGTGCCAGCAGCTTAGCGGCAACAGACACCGGGGAGCTGTTTTTT. Residues: CASSLAATDTGELFF.